The entry below gives a single T cell receptor beta chain sequence along with its context. Its antigen is not identified. The data originate from a study of T cell responses to AZD1222 COVID-19 vaccine. The study's findings and limits: Dominant CD4 TCR responses targeted spike regions 160-218 and 743-854.

The germline V gene encodes CDR1 LGHDT and CDR2 YNNKEL (reference sequence). CDR3 size: 13 residues. V lost 3 bases, J lost 13 bases, and 16 bases lay in between. Profiled with immunoSEQ multiplex PCR; TCRdb holds only in-frame clones, not every one. The table includes more than 110,000 clones, 89% detected once. The clonotype was recovered from an adult in good health. Material: peripheral blood, obtained on day 0 of AZD1222 vaccination. This chain uses TRBV3-1 (or the pseudogene TRBV3-2) with TRBJ2-1, with a weak D call TRBD2 (5 bases). DNA for the CDR3: TGTGCCAGCAGCCAGCTGGACTCCGTAAGACAGTTCTTC. Its translation is CASSQLDSVRQFF.